The 21 T cell receptor beta chains below all came from one sample that was sequenced in a study of tumor and adjacent non-tumor tissue in lung cancer. The template was RNA from unsorted bulk tissue. Distant lung tissue was collected more than 3 cm away from the tumor edge. TCRbeta libraries were built with three rounds of nested PCR, modified from ARM-PCR. In TCRdb, the multiplex PCR reads were re-called with MiXCR into one record per CDR3 protein. The table lists nearly 50,000 distinct CDR3 sequences, 55% to 65% of them singletons. Material for sequencing was distant non-tumor lung tissue. These receptors all stem from a woman in her 70s with non-small cell lung cancer.

As for this clonotype: The germline gene is not matched at one end of the junction; a read error may be the cause. The chain couples TRBV29-1 to TRBJ2-1; 9 bases agree with TRBD1. CDR1 is SQVTM, CDR2 ANQGSEA, per germline. CDR3 length equals 14 residues. This CDR3 reads CSGDRGGSYDEQFF. The CDR3 DNA reads as TGCAGCGGAGACAGGGGGGGCTCCTACGATGAGCAGTTCTTC.

The chain carries TRBV11-3 and TRBJ2-7; TRBD2 aligns across 12 bases. V shed 0 bases, J shed 4 bases, and the junction held 10 bases outside the gene matches. Germline loops: CDR1 SGHNT, CDR2 YENEEA. CDR3 length: 18 amino acids. This chain's CDR3 is CASSLDLTSGRFIYEQYF. For the CDR3, the DNA is TGTGCCAGCAGCTTAGATTTGACTAGCGGGAGATTTATATACGAGCAGTACTTC.

Details on this clonotype: The junction and the germline gene differ at one end; a read error may be behind it. The chain combines TRBV6-5 with TRBJ1-2; D is perhaps TRBD1 (5 bases). The CDR3 runs to 14 residues. Germline assignment: CDR1 MNHEY and CDR2 SVGAGI. The CDR3 DNA follows: TGCGCCAGCAGTTACCAGGGAGGGATCTATGTCTACACCTTC. This codes for CASSYQGGIYVYTF.

Of note for this clonotype: One junction end does not reproduce the germline sequence, and a read error may be involved. The V gene is TRBV6-5, the J gene TRBJ2-7; a weak D match, TRBD2 (6 bases). CDR3 size: 15 residues. Germline CDR1 MNHEY, CDR2 SVGAGI. CDR3 nucleotide sequence: TGTGACAGCACCACTCAAGTGGAGGGACCCTACGGGCAGTACTTC. Amino acid sequence: CDSTTQVEGPYGQYF.

In regard to this clonotype: A much larger clone is a single base away; this may be a read error. The chain carries TRBV11-2 and TRBJ2-1; TRBD2 aligns across 12 bases. This CDR3 contains 17 residues. Germline V lookup: CDR1 SGHAT, CDR2 FQNNGV. CDR3 sequence reads: CASSLELAGGSYNEQLF. The CDR3 DNA follows: TGTGCCAGCAGCTTAGAACTAGCGGGAGGTTCCTACAATGAGCAGCTCTTC.

About this clonotype itself: The junction does not match germline at one end; this may be a read error. The chain uses TRBV29-1 and TRBJ2-6; D is unresolved. This CDR3 is 15 amino acids long. Germline CDR1 and CDR2: SQVTM and ANQGSEA. CDR3 sequence (DNA): TGCGGCGTTGAAGCCAGGAGCTCTGGGGCCAACGTCCTGACTTTC. Translating it yields CGVEARSSGANVLTF. Full variable domain (remainder filled in from reference TRBV29-1 and TRBJ2-6): SAVISQKPSRDICQRGTSLTIQCQVDSQVTMMFWYRQQPGQSLTLIATANQGSEATYESGFVIDKFPISRPNLTFSTLTVSNMSPEDSSIYLCGVEARSSGANVLTFGAGSRLTVL.

The rearrangement uses TRBV6-6 and TRBJ1-6; D call uncertain. CDR3 length: 17 residues. Trimming removed 4 bases at V and 0 bases at J, with 13 bases between. Germline V CDR1 and CDR2: MNHNY, SVGAGI (reference sequence). The CDR3 loop reads CASSFDEESSYNSPLHF. The CDR3 region has the DNA TGTGCCAGCAGTTTTGATGAAGAGAGCTCCTATAATTCACCCCTCCACTTT.

With respect to this clonotype: A much larger clonotype is one base distant, so this may be a read error. V gene TRBV24-1 combines with J gene TRBJ1-2; D remains unclear. Germline V CDR1 and CDR2: KGHDR, SFDVKD. The CDR3 is 14 residues long. The CDR3 loop is CATSDLNSNYGHTF. CDR3 bases: TGTGCCACCAGTGATTTGAACAGTAACTATGGCCACACCTTC.

The rearrangement joins TRBV2 to TRBJ1-1; D remains unclear. CDR1 is SNHLY, CDR2 FYNNEI, per germline. Between the trimmed V and J ends, which lost 5 bases and 2 bases, there was a span of 9 bases. The CDR3 spans 13 residues. The CDR3 DNA is TGTGCCAGCAGTCTTCAAATAAACACTGAAGCTTTCTTT. This gives the protein CASSLQINTEAFF. The full variable domain, completed using reference TRBV2 and TRBJ1-1, is EPEVTQTPSHQVTQMGQEVILRCVPISNHLYFYWYRQILGQKVEFLVSFYNNEISEKSEIFDDQFSVERPDGSNFTLKIRSTKLEDSAMYFCASSLQINTEAFFGQGTRLTVV.

A note on this clonotype: One end of the junction fails to match germline, which may point to a read error. The chain uses TRBV28 and TRBJ2-3, with 7 bases matching TRBD1. Germline loops: CDR1 MDHEN, CDR2 SYDVKM. The CDR3 covers 16 residues. In DNA, the CDR3 is TGTGCCAGCAGTTTTTTGAGACAGGGAACCACAGTTACGCACTATTTT. It specifies CASSFLRQGTTVTHYF.

With regard to this clonotype: It may be a read error: a sequence one base away is much more abundant. CDR3 region: CASSPPGLADTGELFF. The CDR3 DNA sequence: TGTGCCAGCAGCCCTCCGGGACTAGCGGATACCGGGGAGCTGTTTTTT. This chain connects TRBV7-8 to TRBJ2-2; 11 nucleotides align to TRBD2. The V gene end was trimmed by 5 bases and the J gene end by 5 bases; junction bases not matched to a gene: 7. The CDR3 has 16 amino acids. CDR1 is SGHVS and CDR2 is FQNEAQ in the germline V gene. The whole variable domain, filled in from reference TRBV7-8 and TRBJ2-2, reads GAGVSQSPRYKVAKRGQDVALRCDPISGHVSLFWYQQALGQGPEFLTYFQNEAQLDKSGLPSDRFFAERPEGSVSTLKIQRTQQEDSAVYLCASSPPGLADTGELFFGEGSRLTVL.

In its sample, this clonotype was seen a few times. The CDR3 is CASSLGGVYEQFF. In DNA form, the CDR3 reads TGTGCCAGCAGCTTAGGCGGGGTTTATGAGCAGTTCTTC. J is TRBJ2-1 and V is TRBV7-3; weak D call: TRBD2 (6 bases). Between the trimmed V and J ends, which lost 2 bases and 8 bases, there was a span of 10 bases. CDR3 length: 13 residues. The germline CDR1 and CDR2 sequences are SGHTA and FQGTGA.

The sample holds many counts of this clonotype. The chain combines TRBV12-3 or TRBV12-4 with TRBJ2-7, with a possible D match to TRBD2 (5 bases). V was shortened by 5 bases and J by 2 bases, with 13 bases between the two germline ends. The CDR3 totals 14 residues. CDR3 residues: CASSPRTDAYEQYF. CDR3 bases: TGTGCCAGCAGTCCTAGGACTGACGCCTACGAGCAGTACTTC.

Comments on this clonotype: This may arise from a read error, as a much more abundant clone is one base away. The chain joins TRBV5-4 to TRBJ2-1, with 10 bases fitting TRBD1. This CDR3 comprises 17 residues. Trimming removed 0 bases from V and 8 bases from J; junction bases left unmatched: 11. Germline V gene data show CDR1 as SGHNT and CDR2 as YYREEE (reference sequence). CDR3 loop: CASSLGGGGQGRDEQFF. The CDR3 DNA reads TGTGCCAGCAGCTTGGGGGGCGGGGGACAGGGGAGGGATGAGCAGTTCTTC.

With respect to this clonotype: Possible read error: a much larger clone is one base away. This chain uses TRBV4-1 with TRBJ2-7; TRBD2 might be the D (6 bases). Germline-derived CDR1 and CDR2 are MGHRA and YSYEKL. The CDR3 length is 15 residues. The CDR3 DNA follows: TGCGCCAGCAACCAAGCGGGCTCAAGCTCCTACGAGCAGTACTTC. It translates to CASNQAGSSSYEQYF.

With respect to this clonotype: A read error may produce the germline difference seen at one junction end. The chain recombines TRBV6-5 with TRBJ2-7, with D unclear. The CDR3 has 15 residues. Per the germline V gene, CDR1 is MNHEY and CDR2 is SVGAGI. CDR3 sequence reads: CASSCSMHQVHDQYF. In nucleotides, the CDR3 is TGTGCCAGCAGTTGCTCGATGCACCAGGTCCACGATCAGTACTTC.

In regard to this clonotype: This clone may be a read error of a much larger clone one base away. This chain joins TRBV7-9 and TRBJ2-3; TRBD2 agrees at 14 bases. CDR3 length equals 17 residues. Germline trimming cut 5 bases from V and 5 bases from J; bases unmatched to any gene: 9. The germline V gene encodes CDR1 SEHNR and CDR2 FQNEAQ (reference sequence). CDR3 coding DNA: TGTGCCAGCAGCAAAGGACTAGCGGGAGGTATGCGAGATACGCAGTATTTT. Translated: CASSKGLAGGMRDTQYF.

This chain joins TRBV20-1 and TRBJ2-5, with D perhaps TRBD1 (5 bases). The CDR3 covers 15 residues. From germline, CDR1 is DFQATT and CDR2 SNEGSKA (reference sequence). The V end was cut by 3 bases, the J end by 1 base, with 15 bases between. Here the CDR3 reads CSASQSGRSQETQYF. In nucleotides, the CDR3 is TGCAGTGCTAGCCAGTCAGGGCGGAGCCAAGAGACCCAGTACTTC.

To note about this clonotype: A read error is possible here, since a much larger clone lies one base away. The genes are TRBV12-3 or TRBV12-4 and TRBJ1-4; TRBD1 matches 9 bases. V shed 11 bases and J 4 bases; nucleotides not matched to a gene: 8. This CDR3 has 14 amino acids. DNA of the CDR3: TGTGCCGACAACAGGGGGCACAATAATGAAAAACTGTTTTTT. Amino acid sequence: CADNRGHNNEKLFF.

The V and J genes are TRBV7-2 and TRBJ2-5, with D perhaps TRBD2 (5 bases). Germline loops: CDR1 SGHTA, CDR2 FQGNSA. The CDR3 is 14 residues long. Trimming took 4 bases from V and 3 from J, leaving 12 bases between them. Here the CDR3 reads CASSSWAGEETQYF. The CDR3 coding sequence is TGTGCCAGCAGCTCTTGGGCGGGTGAAGAGACCCAGTACTTC.

With respect to this clonotype: An end of the junction differs from the germline gene, which may be a read error. The V and J genes are TRBV28 and TRBJ2-1; possibly TRBD1 for D (6 bases). In germline, CDR1 is MDHEN, CDR2 SYDVKM. The CDR3 covers 14 residues. For the CDR3, the DNA is TGTGCCAGCAGACGGGACATGACTTACAATGGGCAGTTCTTC. This codes for CASRRDMTYNGQFF.